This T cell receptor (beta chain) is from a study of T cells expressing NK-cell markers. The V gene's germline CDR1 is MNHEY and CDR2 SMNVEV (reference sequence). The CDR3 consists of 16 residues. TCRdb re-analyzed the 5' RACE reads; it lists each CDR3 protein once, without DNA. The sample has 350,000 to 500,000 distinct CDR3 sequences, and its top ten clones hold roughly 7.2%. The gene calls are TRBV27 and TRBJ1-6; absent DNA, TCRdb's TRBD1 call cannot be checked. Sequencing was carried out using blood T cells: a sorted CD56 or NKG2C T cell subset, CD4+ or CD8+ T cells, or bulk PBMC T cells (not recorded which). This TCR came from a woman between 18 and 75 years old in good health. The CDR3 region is CASSFSPGTGGSPLHF.